Below, 22 T cell receptor beta chains from the same sample are listed, as sequenced in a study of T-cell reconstitution after alpha-beta-depleted transplantation in children. A library of TCRbeta sequences, prepared with unique molecular identifiers, was generated. TCRdb used MiXCR to reprocess the PCR reads, holding one entry per CDR3 protein. The data hold about a million distinct CDR3 sequences, with roughly 29% observed a single time. This specimen was PBMCs, mostly from graft donor cells, taken 360 days after TCRalphabeta/CD19-depleted stem cell transplant. Every receptor here comes from a boy younger than two who had a stem cell transplant for SCID, so the T cells may come from the graft donor.

The V call is TRBV5-1, the J call TRBJ2-7, with TRBD2 as a possible D gene (7 bases). V was trimmed by 0 bases and J by 0 bases, leaving 13 bases between them. The germline V gene has CDR1 SGHRS and CDR2 YFSETQ. The CDR3 length is 16 residues. This CDR3 reads CASSLERDISSYEQYF. CDR3 in DNA: TGCGCCAGCAGCTTGGAGCGGGACATAAGCTCCTACGAGCAGTACTTC.

This chain joins TRBV5-1 and TRBJ2-1; the D gene is possibly TRBD2 (5 bases). V was trimmed by 3 bases and J by 5 bases, leaving 15 bases between them. CDR1 is SGHRS, CDR2 YFSETQ, per germline. The CDR3 is 15 residues long. CDR3 sequence: CASSSRGKRNNEQFF. In nucleotides, the CDR3 is TGCGCCAGCAGCTCCCGGGGTAAAAGAAACAATGAGCAGTTCTTC.

The V gene is TRBV7-2, the J gene TRBJ1-1, with 8 bases lining up with TRBD1. Germline CDR1 reads SGHTA; CDR2 reads FQGNSA. The V and J ends lost 9 bases and 1 base, in that order; junction bases with no gene match: 16. This CDR3 spans 17 amino acids. CDR3 loop: CASGQGGSRGRNTEAFF. DNA of the CDR3: TGTGCCAGTGGACAGGGAGGCTCGCGAGGGAGGAACACTGAAGCTTTCTTT.

The CDR3, as DNA: TGTGCCAGCAGTTACTTAAGACTCTCGAACACTGAAGCTTTCTTT. Translating gives CASSYLRLSNTEAFF. The chain joins TRBV6-5 to TRBJ1-1, with D uncertain. Per the germline V gene, CDR1 is MNHEY and CDR2 is SVGAGI. CDR3 length: 15 residues. Trimming left V 1 base short and J 1 base short, with 10 bases between.

V gene TRBV12-3 or TRBV12-4 combines with J gene TRBJ1-1, with 8 nucleotides matching TRBD1. This CDR3 is 13 amino acids long. V was pared by 7 bases and J by 5 bases, with 6 bases of the junction left unmatched. CDR3 in amino acids: CASTDRGMTEAFF. In DNA form, the CDR3 reads TGTGCCAGCACCGACAGGGGAATGACTGAAGCTTTCTTT.

This chain connects TRBV19 to TRBJ1-1; D is perhaps TRBD1 (6 bases). This CDR3 comprises 15 residues. V was trimmed by 5 bases and J by 1 base, leaving 14 bases between them. CDR1 is LNHDA and CDR2 is SQIVND in the germline V gene (reference sequence). CDR3 sequence: CASSPRTEKNTEAFF. The CDR3 DNA is TGTGCCAGTAGTCCCCGGACAGAAAAGAACACTGAAGCTTTCTTT.

A few counts support this clonotype. The chain recombines TRBV11-1 with TRBJ2-1, with 8 nucleotides matching TRBD1. V trimming: 3 bases; J trimming: 9 bases; junction bases outside the gene matches: 7. CDR1 SGHAT and CDR2 FQDESV come from the germline V gene (reference sequence). This CDR3 region has 14 residues. The CDR3 DNA is TGTGCCAGCAGCTTGGTACAGGGGGTCACTGAGCAGTTCTTC. Translating it yields CASSLVQGVTEQFF.

There are a few counts of this clonotype. The chain joins TRBV11-2 to TRBJ2-2; D is perhaps TRBD2 (7 bases). V lost 7 bases, J lost 5 bases, and 17 bases lay in between. Germline CDR1 is SGHAT and CDR2 is FQNNGV. This CDR3 has 15 residues. The CDR3 here is CASTRGGRETGELFF. Written as DNA, the CDR3 is TGTGCCAGCACAAGGGGGGGCCGGGAAACCGGGGAGCTGTTTTTT.

The chain carries TRBV9 and TRBJ2-2; no clear D. Germline assignment: CDR1 SGDLS and CDR2 YYNGEE. V lost 0 bases and J lost 6, with 9 bases in between. The CDR3 extends over 14 amino acids. The CDR3 loop reads CASSVDQSSGELFF. As DNA, the CDR3 is TGTGCCAGCAGCGTAGATCAGAGTTCCGGGGAGCTGTTTTTT.

The V gene is TRBV20-1, the J gene TRBJ2-7, with 10 bases aligning to TRBD1. J was trimmed by 6 bases and V by 5 bases; bases with no gene match: 13. The CDR3 sequence is 15 residues long. CDR1 is DFQATT, CDR2 SNEGSKA, per germline (reference sequence). This CDR3 reads CSAQQRTGGIGEQYF. The CDR3 coding sequence is TGCAGTGCTCAACAACGGACAGGGGGAATTGGCGAGCAGTACTTC.

There are a few counts of this clonotype. J is TRBJ2-1 and V is TRBV5-1; 9 positions agree with TRBD2. Per germline, CDR1 SGHRS and CDR2 YFSETQ. The V and J ends lost 0 bases and 7 bases, in that order; junction bases with no gene match: 11. This CDR3 region has 17 residues. The CDR3 sequence: CASSLAGTSPIQNEQFF. The CDR3 nucleotides read TGCGCCAGCAGCTTGGCCGGGACTAGCCCTATACAGAATGAGCAGTTCTTC.

This clonotype was counted a few times. This chain links TRBV5-6 with TRBJ1-1, with 12 bases aligning to TRBD1. This CDR3 is built from 15 residues. Germline CDR1 and CDR2: SGHDT and YYEEEE. The trim removed 6 bases at V and 11 bases at J, leaving 14 bases unmatched. The CDR3, as DNA: TGTGCCAGCAAAAACCGGGACAGGGGGCGGAGTTGGGCTTTCTTT. Translation: CASKNRDRGRSWAFF. Full variable domain (remainder filled in from reference TRBV5-6 and TRBJ1-1): DAGVTQSPTHLIKTRGQQVTLRCSPKSGHDTVSWYQQALGQGPQFIFQYYEEEERQRGNFPDRFSGHQFPNYSSELNVNALLLGDSALYLCASKNRDRGRSWAFFGQGTRLTVV.

The V gene is TRBV6-1, the J gene TRBJ2-7; D may correspond to TRBD1 or TRBD2 (5 bases each). Germline V gene data show CDR1 as MNHNS and CDR2 as SASEGT. The CDR3 has 15 residues. V was pared by 5 bases and J by 5 bases, with 19 bases between. This CDR3 is CASSLRDAKGHEQYF. The CDR3 region has the DNA TGTGCCAGCAGTCTCCGGGACGCAAAAGGCCACGAGCAGTACTTC.

V and J are TRBV5-1 and TRBJ2-7, with 12 bases identical to TRBD1. The V gene end was trimmed by 5 bases and the J gene end by 6 bases; junction bases not matched to a gene: 12. This CDR3 has 16 amino acids. Per the germline V gene, CDR1 is SGHRS and CDR2 is YFSETQ. The CDR3 nucleotides read TGCGCCAGCAGAAGCATACGACCGGGACAGGGGGCCGAGCAGTACTTC. It specifies CASRSIRPGQGAEQYF.

The V gene is TRBV5-6, the J gene TRBJ1-6; D perhaps matches TRBD1 (5 bases). Trimming cost V 5 bases and J 9 bases, with 15 bases left between them. CDR3 length: 14 amino acids. The germline CDR1 and CDR2 sequences are SGHDT and YYEEEE. Here the CDR3 DNA reads TGTGCCAGCAGACTCGGGGGTCTAAGTTCACCCCTCCACTTT. Protein sequence: CASRLGGLSSPLHF.

The genes are TRBV24-1 and TRBJ2-5; TRBD1 agrees at 11 bases. CDR1 and CDR2 from the germline V gene are KGHDR and SFDVKD. V was clipped by 3 bases and J by 1 base; unmatched bases: 3. CDR3 length equals 16 residues. The CDR3 sequence is CATSDPGTGGQETQYF. The DNA for the CDR3 is TGTGCCACCAGTGATCCCGGGACAGGGGGCCAAGAGACCCAGTACTTC.

J is TRBJ2-7 and V is TRBV5-1; D unclear. Trimming left V 3 bases short and J 3 bases short, with 22 bases between. CDR3 size: 17 residues. CDR1 and CDR2 from the germline V gene are SGHRS and YFSETQ. CDR3 protein: CASSSQPGFGESYEQYF. The CDR3, as DNA: TGCGCCAGCAGCTCCCAGCCGGGCTTTGGGGAAAGCTACGAGCAGTACTTC.

The genes are TRBV7-9 and TRBJ2-3; no definite D call. Germline V gives CDR1 SEHNR, CDR2 FQNEAQ (reference sequence). Between the trimmed V and J ends, which lost 2 bases and 4 bases, there was a span of 7 bases. CDR3 size: 13 residues. The CDR3 DNA reads TGTGCCAGCAGCTTAAATACAGCAGATACGCAGTATTTT. It is translated as CASSLNTADTQYF.

This chain joins TRBV4-2 and TRBJ1-1; TRBD1 is a possible D gene (5 bases). Deletions cut 0 bases from V and 6 bases from J, with 11 bases between. CDR3 length: 14 residues. Germline CDR1 and CDR2: LGHNA and YNFKEQ. In nucleotides, the CDR3 is TGTGCCAGCAGCCAAGATCCCGGGACCTCTGAAGCTTTCTTT. Amino acid sequence: CASSQDPGTSEAFF.

This clonotype was recorded many times. The V call is TRBV7-8, the J call TRBJ2-5, with D perhaps being TRBD1 or TRBD2 (5 bases each). V was pared by 2 bases and J by 5 bases, with 18 bases between. From germline, CDR1 is SGHVS and CDR2 FQNEAQ. The CDR3 extends over 16 amino acids. CDR3 bases: TGTGCCAGCAGCTTACCTCGTAGGGGCCGAGGGGAGACCCAGTACTTC. This sequence encodes CASSLPRRGRGETQYF. Supplemented by reference TRBV7-8 and TRBJ2-5, the full variable domain reads GAGVSQSPRYKVAKRGQDVALRCDPISGHVSLFWYQQALGQGPEFLTYFQNEAQLDKSGLPSDRFFAERPEGSVSTLKIQRTQQEDSAVYLCASSLPRRGRGETQYFGPGTRLLVL.

The chain recombines TRBV5-1 with TRBJ1-1, with a possible D match to TRBD1 (5 bases). Trimming shortened V by 3 bases and J by 7 bases, and 10 bases separated the two germline ends. This CDR3 has 12 amino acids. CDR1 and CDR2 from the germline V gene are SGHRS and YFSETQ. CDR3 coding DNA: TGCGCCAGCAGCTCGGCAGGGAATGAAGCTTTCTTT. This encodes CASSSAGNEAFF. The entire variable domain, with the rest obtained from reference TRBV5-1 and TRBJ1-1, is as follows: KAGVTQTPRYLIKTRGQQVTLSCSPISGHRSVSWYQQTPGQGLQFLFEYFSETQRNKGNFPGRFSGRQFSNSRSEMNVSTLELGDSALYLCASSSAGNEAFFGQGTRLTVV.

This chain connects TRBV7-9 to TRBJ1-1; 9 bases fit TRBD1. The J segment lost 5 bases and the V segment lost 4 bases, leaving 8 bases of the junction unmatched. CDR1 and CDR2 (germline): SEHNR, FQNEAQ (reference sequence). This CDR3 contains 15 residues. This CDR3 reads CASSSPTGGETEAFF. The CDR3 DNA reads TGTGCCAGCAGCTCCCCGACAGGGGGAGAGACTGAAGCTTTCTTT. Drawing the rest from reference TRBV7-9 and TRBJ1-1, the complete variable domain is DTGVSQNPRHKITKRGQNVTFRCDPISEHNRLYWYRQTLGQGPEFLTYFQNEAQLEKSRLLSDRFSAERPKGSFSTLEIQRTEQGDSAMYLCASSSPTGGETEAFFGQGTRLTVV.